Shown below are 13 T cell receptor beta chains from a single sample sequenced in a study of blood T cell repertoires in COVID-19. Sequencing was performed with immunoSEQ multiplex PCR; in TCRdb, only in-frame clones are kept and a portion is missing. The sample records roughly 100,000 clones, about 90% being singletons. The sequenced sample was peripheral blood. Receptors were obtained from a human donor in a cohort sampled during active COVID-19.

The rearrangement uses TRBV2 and TRBJ2-3; 10 positions agree with TRBD2. Germline CDR1 is SNHLY and CDR2 is FYNNEI. J gave up 3 bases and V 0 bases, and 6 bases lay outside the gene matches. This CDR3 has 17 amino acids. CDR3 loop: CASSEAHRTSGTDTQYF. The DNA for the CDR3 is TGTGCCAGCAGTGAAGCGCATCGGACTAGCGGAACAGATACGCAGTATTTT.

This chain uses TRBV5-1 with TRBJ2-2, with 11 positions matching TRBD2. V shed 0 bases and J 4 bases; nucleotides not matched to a gene: 8. The CDR3 is 18 amino acids. The V gene's germline CDR1 is SGHRS and CDR2 YFSETQ. CDR3 protein: CASSLGLAGSASTGELFF. DNA for the CDR3: TGCGCCAGCAGCTTGGGACTAGCGGGGAGTGCGTCCACCGGGGAGCTGTTTTTT.

This clone appeared a single time. This chain links TRBV28 with TRBJ1-5; 10 bases align to TRBD1. V trimming: 5 bases; J trimming: 2 bases; junction bases outside the gene matches: 9. The CDR3 is made up of 17 amino acids. CDR1 is MDHEN, CDR2 SYDVKM, per germline. In DNA, the CDR3 is TGTGCCAGCAGTGTGAGACAGGGGGCCTATCGCAATCAGCCCCAGCATTTT. This gives the protein CASSVRQGAYRNQPQHF.

This clone has a single count. The V and J genes are TRBV5-1 and TRBJ1-5; a possible D gene is TRBD1 (6 bases). Per germline, CDR1 SGHRS and CDR2 YFSETQ. CDR3 length equals 15 residues. The V end lost 0 bases, the J end lost 1 base, and 8 bases lay between the germline ends. CDR3 in amino acids: CASSLGGTSNQPQHF. CDR3 nucleotide sequence: TGCGCCAGCAGCTTGGGGGGGACAAGCAATCAGCCCCAGCATTTT.

The DNA for the CDR3 is TGCGCCAGCAGTCCGGAGAACTCCTACGAGCAGTACTTC. Translation gives CASSPENSYEQYF. This chain links TRBV5-1 with TRBJ2-7, with D uncertain. The CDR3 runs 13 residues. V was shortened by 5 bases and J by 0 bases, with 9 bases between the two germline ends. Germline V gene lookup returns CDR1 SGHRS and CDR2 YFSETQ.

The V call is TRBV11-2, the J call TRBJ2-1, with D possibly being TRBD2 (7 bases). V dropped 5 bases and J dropped 7 bases, with 18 bases sitting between them. CDR1 and CDR2 from the germline V gene are SGHAT and FQNNGV. The CDR3 runs 15 residues. The CDR3 sequence: CASSLLTGGYNEQFF. CDR3 DNA: TGTGCCAGCAGCCTACTGACGGGGGGCTATAATGAGCAGTTCTTC.

This chain uses TRBV29-1 with TRBJ2-7, with D perhaps matching TRBD1 or TRBD2 (5 bases each). Germline assignment: CDR1 SQVTM and CDR2 ANQGSEA. CDR3 size: 15 residues. V was pared by 7 bases and J by 1 base, with 20 bases between. CDR3 amino acids: CSAEGWGAGSYEQYF. DNA of the CDR3: TGCAGCGCTGAGGGGTGGGGCGCAGGTTCCTACGAGCAGTACTTC.

This chain connects TRBV7-2 to TRBJ2-7, with a tentative D call TRBD1 (5 bases). Germline values: CDR1 SGHTA, CDR2 FQGNSA. Trimming stripped 2 bases from V and 4 bases from J, with 18 bases between. This CDR3 is 16 amino acids long. This CDR3 is CASSLWGGLVVYEQYF. The CDR3, as DNA: TGTGCCAGCAGCTTATGGGGCGGTCTAGTGGTATACGAGCAGTACTTC.

This clone was seen a single time. This sequence joins TRBV6-6 and TRBJ1-2; 9 positions match TRBD1. The CDR3 totals 14 residues. J gave up 2 bases and V 5 bases, and 3 bases lay outside the gene matches. The germline V gene encodes CDR1 MNHNY and CDR2 SVGAGI (reference sequence). The CDR3 coding sequence is TGTGCCAGCAGTGCGGGGACAGGGAACTATGGCTACACCTTC. Amino acid sequence: CASSAGTGNYGYTF.

This sequence joins TRBV5-6 and TRBJ2-2; D perhaps matches TRBD2 (6 bases). Trimming stripped 1 base from V and 7 bases from J, with 8 bases between. The germline V gene encodes CDR1 SGHDT and CDR2 YYEEEE. The CDR3 runs to 13 residues. In nucleotides, the CDR3 is TGTGCCAGCAGCTTGACTAGCAGCGGGGAGCTGTTTTTT. The encoded protein is CASSLTSSGELFF.

The V and J genes are TRBV6-2 or TRBV6-3 and TRBJ2-2; D unresolved. V dropped 3 bases and J dropped 3 bases, with 11 bases sitting between them. The length of the CDR3 is 15 residues. Germline V CDR1 and CDR2: MNHEY, SVGEGT. CDR3 DNA: TGTGCCAGCAGTTATTTATCCGGGTACACCGGGGAGCTGTTTTTT. It yields the protein CASSYLSGYTGELFF.

This chain uses TRBV11-3 with TRBJ2-3; 10 nucleotides match TRBD2. CDR1 and CDR2 from the germline V gene are SGHNT and YENEEA. Unmatched junction bases numbered 6, after V lost 0 bases and J lost 0 bases. CDR3 length equals 18 residues. The CDR3 loop reads CASSLDSQRGGSTDTQYF. For the CDR3, the DNA is TGTGCCAGCAGCTTAGATTCTCAGCGGGGGGGTAGCACAGATACGCAGTATTTT.

The gene calls are TRBV28 and TRBJ2-1, with TRBD1 identical over 8 bases. Germline V CDR1 and CDR2: MDHEN, SYDVKM. This CDR3 contains 15 residues. J lost 1 base, V lost 7 bases, and 6 bases had no gene match. CDR3 DNA: TGTGCCAGCATAACGACAGGGGCTTCCTACAATGAGCAGTTCTTC. It is translated as CASITTGASYNEQFF.